A selection of T cell receptor beta chains follows, all from one sample in a study of blood T cell repertoires in COVID-19. This table comes from immunoSEQ multiplex PCR, and its TCRdb copy is limited to in-frame clones, with some not included. The table shows about 200,000 clones, with 80% to 85% occurring only once. Sequenced input: peripheral blood. These receptors all stem from a woman aged 70-85 years with COVID-19, enrolled during active disease. Each CDR3 is given with its conserved first and last residue. D genes are given only for firm matches. Expanded clones get a size class; other rows say once, few or many, or leave the size out.

clone_size	v_call	j_call	d_call	cdr3_aa	cdr3_nt
.	TRBV5-4	TRBJ2-1	TRBD1	CASSWDRGRVNEQFF	TGTGCCAGCAGCTGGGACAGGGGGCGGGTAAATGAGCAGTTCTTC
.	TRBV7-9	TRBJ1-4	TRBD1	CASSSSGGNEKLFF	TGTGCCAGCAGCTCTTCAGGGGGCAATGAAAAACTGTTTTTT
.	TRBV18	TRBJ2-7	TRBD2	CASCIPGGNEQYF	TGTGCCAGCTGCATTCCGGGAGGGAACGAGCAGTACTTC
few	TRBV5-4	TRBJ2-7	.	CASSIGQIASEQYF	TGTGCCAGCAGCATAGGACAAATTGCCAGCGAGCAGTACTTC
.	TRBV10-3	TRBJ1-1	TRBD1	CAITQGTGGSEAFF	TGTGCCATCACCCAAGGGACAGGGGGCTCTGAAGCTTTCTTT
.	TRBV6-2/TRBV6-3	TRBJ1-4	TRBD1	CASSAQGALNEKLFF	TGTGCCAGCAGTGCTCAGGGGGCCTTGAATGAAAAACTGTTTTTT
.	TRBV10-3	TRBJ1-4	.	CAISESSEKLFF	TGTGCCATCAGTGAGTCGAGTGAAAAACTGTTTTTT
.	TRBV5-5	TRBJ2-7	TRBD1	CASSLGTGYSYEQYF	TGTGCCAGCAGCCTGGGGACAGGGTACTCCTACGAGCAGTACTTC
.	TRBV19	TRBJ2-7	TRBD2	CASSILAGVPYEQYF	TGTGCCAGTAGTATTCTAGCGGGAGTACCCTACGAGCAGTACTTC
few	TRBV25-1	TRBJ1-1	.	CASSEFTGSGGNTEAFF	TGTGCCAGCAGTGAATTTACCGGGAGTGGCGGGAACACTGAAGCTTTCTTT
.	TRBV24-1	TRBJ2-3	TRBD2	CATSDLSSGRVTQYF	TGTGCCACCAGTGATCTATCTAGCGGGAGAGTTACGCAGTATTTT
.	TRBV19	TRBJ2-2	TRBD2	CASSIRTSGDTNTGELFF	TGTGCCAGTAGTATAAGGACTAGCGGGGATACGAACACCGGGGAGCTGTTTTTT
.	TRBV2	TRBJ1-6	.	CASTTGGWNSPLHF	TGTGCCAGTACTACGGGAGGGTGGAATTCACCCCTCCACTTT
many	TRBV28	TRBJ2-3	.	CASRDYLTDTQYF	TGTGCCAGCAGAGACTACTTAACAGATACGCAGTATTTT
once	TRBV2	TRBJ2-3	TRBD2	CASNGREGIRTDTQYF	TGTGCCAGCAATGGACGGGAGGGAATTAGAACAGATACGCAGTATTTT
.	TRBV4-2	TRBJ1-1	TRBD1	CASSPLWAPVRDNRGTEGNTEAFF	TGTGCCAGCAGCCCCTTATGGGCCCCTGTGAGGGACAACCGGGGGACAGAGGGGAACACTGAAGCTTTCTTT
.	TRBV12-3/TRBV12-4	TRBJ1-2	.	CASSFTAYGYTF	TGTGCCAGCAGTTTTACAGCATATGGCTACACCTTC
.	TRBV7-9	TRBJ2-1	TRBD2	CASSFLAGLHNEQFF	TGTGCCAGCAGCTTTCTAGCGGGACTACACAATGAGCAGTTCTTC
.	TRBV18	TRBJ1-5	.	CASSPTRDQPQHF	TGTGCCAGCTCACCGACCCGGGATCAGCCCCAGCATTTT
.	TRBV7-2	TRBJ1-4	TRBD1	CASSGTGREKLFF	TGTGCCAGCAGCGGGACAGGGCGTGAAAAACTGTTTTTT
.	TRBV18	TRBJ1-3	TRBD1	CASSLDRGSGNTIYF	TGTGCCAGCTCACTAGACAGGGGCTCTGGAAACACCATATATTTT
.	TRBV6-2/TRBV6-3	TRBJ2-7	.	CASSYLTGTSHEQYF	TGTGCCAGCAGTTACCTAACCGGGACATCGCACGAGCAGTACTTC
.	TRBV6-6	TRBJ1-2	.	CASILGQGRVYGYTF	TGTGCCAGCATCCTAGGGCAGGGAAGAGTCTATGGCTACACCTTC
.	TRBV19	TRBJ2-5	TRBD1	CASSIGTGRVRETQYF	TGTGCCAGTAGTATTGGGACAGGCCGAGTGCGAGAGACCCAGTACTTC
few	TRBV19	TRBJ2-7	TRBD2	CAVGAGEREQYF	TGTGCGGTCGGAGCGGGAGAGCGCGAGCAGTACTTC
.	TRBV7-2	TRBJ2-2	TRBD1	CASRRQGDTGELFF	TGTGCCAGCAGGCGACAGGGTGACACCGGGGAGCTGTTTTTT
.	TRBV15	TRBJ1-2	.	CATSRGGARGYTF	TGTGCCACCAGCAGAGGTGGGGCCCGTGGCTACACCTTC
.	TRBV27	TRBJ2-5	TRBD1	CASKIGTGRQETQYF	TGTGCCAGCAAAATCGGGACAGGTCGACAAGAGACCCAGTACTTC
.	TRBV4-2	TRBJ2-1	TRBD2	CASSHPGLAGVGNEQFF	TGTGCCAGCAGCCACCCGGGACTAGCGGGAGTAGGCAATGAGCAGTTCTTC
many	TRBV15	TRBJ1-6	.	CATSDFTGNSPLHF	TGTGCCACCAGCGATTTTACAGGGAATTCACCCCTCCACTTT
.	TRBV24-1	TRBJ1-4	TRBD1	CATSAGQGTTNEKLFF	TGTGCCACCAGTGCCGGACAGGGCACAACTAATGAAAAACTGTTTTTT
.	TRBV19	TRBJ1-4	TRBD1	CASSTGQINEKLFF	TGTGCCAGTAGTACGGGACAGATTAATGAAAAACTGTTTTTT
.	TRBV18	TRBJ1-1	TRBD1	CASSPDRGQAAEAFF	TGTGCCAGCTCACCAGACAGGGGGCAGGCGGCTGAAGCTTTCTTT
.	TRBV19	TRBJ1-5	TRBD1	CASTQGTGPQPQHF	TGTGCCAGTACACAGGGGACAGGGCCTCAGCCCCAGCATTTT
.	TRBV2	TRBJ2-1	.	CASSEALVVNEQFF	TGTGCCAGCAGTGAAGCCTTAGTTGTCAATGAGCAGTTCTTC
.	TRBV7-2	TRBJ1-5	TRBD1	CASSLATGANRQPQHF	TGTGCCAGCAGCTTAGCGACAGGGGCAAATCGGCAGCCCCAGCATTTT
.	TRBV28	TRBJ1-5	TRBD1	CASSRGKGAGNQPQHF	TGTGCCAGCAGCCGGGGAAAGGGGGCGGGCAATCAGCCCCAGCATTTT
.	TRBV19	TRBJ2-5	.	CASSSSEETQYF	TGTGCCAGTAGTAGTTCGGAAGAGACCCAGTACTTC
few	TRBV3-1/TRBV3-2	TRBJ1-2	.	CASSRQYGYTF	TGTGCCAGCAGCCGACAGTATGGCTACACCTTC
.	TRBV19	TRBJ2-1	TRBD1	CASSSQTGFYNEQFF	TGTGCCAGTAGTTCCCAGACAGGGTTTTACAATGAGCAGTTCTTC
.	TRBV6-5	TRBJ2-1	.	CASSYPPRTGDNEQFF	TGTGCCAGCAGTTACCCGCCCCGTACCGGAGACAATGAGCAGTTCTTC
once	TRBV19	TRBJ1-2	.	CASREFQGVDYGYTF	TGTGCCAGTAGGGAATTCCAAGGGGTGGACTATGGCTACACCTTC
.	TRBV11-2	TRBJ1-1	.	CASSYTGLRTEAFF	TGTGCCAGCAGCTATACAGGGCTTAGGACTGAAGCTTTCTTT
.	TRBV9	TRBJ2-3	TRBD2	CASSAGLETDTQYF	TGTGCCAGCAGCGCGGGACTAGAGACAGATACGCAGTATTTT
.	TRBV15	TRBJ2-1	.	CATSSGLAVQFF	TGTGCCACCAGCAGTGGGTTAGCGGTACAGTTCTTC
.	TRBV11-3	TRBJ1-1	.	CASSLGIMGEAFF	TGTGCCAGCAGCTTAGGGATCATGGGCGAAGCTTTCTTT
.	TRBV9	TRBJ1-3	TRBD1	CASSPGTGYENTIYF	TGTGCCAGCAGCCCCGGGACAGGCTACGAAAACACCATATATTTT
.	TRBV4-3	TRBJ2-3	TRBD1	CASRADRGRPDTQYF	TGCGCCAGCAGGGCGGACAGGGGGCGCCCAGATACGCAGTATTTT
.	TRBV19	TRBJ1-3	.	CASSRGASTAGNTIYF	TGTGCCAGTAGTCGGGGAGCTTCTACCGCTGGAAACACCATATATTTT
many	TRBV7-3	TRBJ1-2	TRBD1	CASSAGQGRGYTF	TGTGCCAGCAGCGCTGGACAGGGACGTGGCTACACCTTC
.	TRBV30	TRBJ1-2	.	CAWSLQARGYTF	TGTGCCTGGAGTTTACAGGCTCGAGGCTACACCTTC
.	TRBV4-3	TRBJ2-2	.	CASSQDLTSYTGELFF	TGCGCCAGCAGCCAAGATCTCACTAGTTACACCGGGGAGCTGTTTTTT
.	TRBV18	TRBJ2-2	TRBD1	CASSQTGTGNTGELFF	TGTGCCAGCTCACAAACCGGGACAGGGAACACCGGGGAGCTGTTTTTT
once	TRBV29-1	TRBJ2-3	.	CSARDTDTQYF	TGCAGCGCCCGGGATACAGATACGCAGTATTTT
.	TRBV7-9	TRBJ2-2	TRBD2	CASSAPAGTNWVTGELFF	TGTGCCAGCAGTGCACCTGCCGGGACTAACTGGGTCACCGGGGAGCTGTTTTTT
.	TRBV11-2	TRBJ2-7	TRBD2	CASSPRSGRTLNYEQYF	TGTGCCAGCAGCCCGCGTAGCGGGAGGACCCTGAACTACGAGCAGTACTTC
.	TRBV2	TRBJ1-1	TRBD1	CASGGQGATEAFF	TGTGCCAGCGGGGGACAGGGGGCAACTGAAGCTTTCTTT
.	TRBV28	TRBJ1-1	TRBD1	CASGSQGAATEAFF	TGTGCCAGCGGATCGCAGGGGGCGGCCACTGAAGCTTTCTTT
.	TRBV6-5	TRBJ1-1	.	CASRQSGRVFEAFF	TGTGCCAGCAGGCAGAGCGGGCGTGTGTTTGAAGCTTTCTTT